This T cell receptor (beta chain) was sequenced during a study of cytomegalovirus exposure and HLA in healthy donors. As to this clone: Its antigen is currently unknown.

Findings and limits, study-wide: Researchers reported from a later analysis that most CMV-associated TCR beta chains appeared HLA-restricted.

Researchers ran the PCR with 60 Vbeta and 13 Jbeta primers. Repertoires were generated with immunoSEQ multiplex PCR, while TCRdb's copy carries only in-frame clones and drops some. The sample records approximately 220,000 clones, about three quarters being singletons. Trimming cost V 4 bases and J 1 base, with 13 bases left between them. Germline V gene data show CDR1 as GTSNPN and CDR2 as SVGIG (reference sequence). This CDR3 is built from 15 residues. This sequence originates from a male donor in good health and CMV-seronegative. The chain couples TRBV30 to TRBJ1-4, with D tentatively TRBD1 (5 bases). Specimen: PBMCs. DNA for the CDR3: TGTGCCTGGATGTTCGGGGGGGGAACTAATGAAAAACTGTTTTTT. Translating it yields CAWMFGGGTNEKLFF.